These T cell receptor beta chains were read from a single sample in a study of OX40 agonist ivuxolimab in advanced cancers. The repertoire was sequenced with immunoSEQ multiplex PCR; TCRdb's copy has only in-frame clones and lacks some. This table holds 60,000 to 100,000 clones, roughly 80% found once. The source material was CD4+ or CD8+ T cells sorted from blood, sampled in a trial of the OX40 agonist ivuxolimab. The source is an adult with an advanced solid tumor such as melanoma, head and neck, liver or kidney cancer. CDR3s include the opening cysteine and the closing phenylalanine or tryptophan. A D gene is named only where the DNA matches it firmly. Clone size, where shown, is once, few, many, or a class for clones that have expanded.

cdr3_aa: CASTGGSSYEQYF; cdr3_nt: TGTGCCAGCACGGGCGGGTCCTCCTACGAGCAGTACTTC; clone_size: -; v_call: TRBV18; d_call: -; cdr3_length: 13; j_call: TRBJ2-7
cdr3_aa: CASSPQGFDQPQHF; cdr3_nt: TGTGCCAGCTCACCGCAGGGGTTCGATCAGCCCCAGCATTTT; clone_size: -; v_call: TRBV18; d_call: -; cdr3_length: 14; j_call: TRBJ1-5
cdr3_aa: CASSGDRLLYEQYF; cdr3_nt: TGTGCCAGCAGTGGTGACAGGTTACTATACGAGCAGTACTTC; clone_size: -; v_call: TRBV2; d_call: -; cdr3_length: 14; j_call: TRBJ2-7
cdr3_aa: CASSADRLNTEAFF; cdr3_nt: TGTGCCAGCAGCGCGGACAGGTTGAACACTGAAGCTTTCTTT; clone_size: -; v_call: TRBV9; d_call: TRBD1; cdr3_length: 14; j_call: TRBJ1-1
cdr3_aa: CASSYRGTANYGYTF; cdr3_nt: TGTGCCAGCAGTTACCGTGGGACTGCTAACTATGGCTACACCTTC; clone_size: -; v_call: TRBV6-5; d_call: -; cdr3_length: 15; j_call: TRBJ1-2
cdr3_aa: CASSGDRSSYEQYF; cdr3_nt: TGTGCCAGCAGCGGGGACCGCTCATCCTACGAGCAGTACTTC; clone_size: once; v_call: TRBV7-2; d_call: -; cdr3_length: 14; j_call: TRBJ2-7
cdr3_aa: CAISESRDTQYF; cdr3_nt: TGTGCCATCAGTGAGTCGCGAGATACGCAGTATTTT; clone_size: medium-sized; v_call: TRBV10-3; d_call: -; cdr3_length: 12; j_call: TRBJ2-3
cdr3_aa: CASSSIAGGSYNEQFF; cdr3_nt: TGTGCCAGCAGCTCAATAGCGGGGGGGTCCTACAATGAGCAGTTCTTC; clone_size: -; v_call: TRBV7-9; d_call: TRBD2; cdr3_length: 16; j_call: TRBJ2-1
cdr3_aa: CASSIERGAQYF; cdr3_nt: TGTGCCAGTAGTATAGAAAGAGGGGCGCAGTATTTT; clone_size: -; v_call: TRBV19; d_call: -; cdr3_length: 12; j_call: TRBJ2-3
cdr3_aa: CASSPRNGKLFF; cdr3_nt: TGTGCCAGCAGCCCCAGGAATGGAAAACTGTTTTTT; clone_size: -; v_call: TRBV6-5; d_call: -; cdr3_length: 12; j_call: TRBJ1-4
cdr3_aa: CASSISRQGGPGNTIYF; cdr3_nt: TGTGCCAGTAGTATAAGCCGTCAAGGGGGCCCTGGAAACACCATATATTTT; clone_size: -; v_call: TRBV19; d_call: TRBD1; cdr3_length: 17; j_call: TRBJ1-3
cdr3_aa: CAISESREGTEAFF; cdr3_nt: TGTGCCATCAGTGAGAGCAGGGAGGGGACTGAAGCTTTCTTT; clone_size: -; v_call: TRBV10-3; d_call: -; cdr3_length: 14; j_call: TRBJ1-1
cdr3_aa: CASSQDRIGRNTEAFF; cdr3_nt: TGTGCCAGCAGCCAAGATCGAATAGGAAGGAACACTGAAGCTTTCTTT; clone_size: -; v_call: TRBV4-2; d_call: -; cdr3_length: 16; j_call: TRBJ1-1
cdr3_aa: CASSQDLAKNTEAFF; cdr3_nt: TGCGCCAGCAGCCAAGATCTCGCGAAGAACACTGAAGCTTTCTTT; clone_size: once; v_call: TRBV4-3; d_call: -; cdr3_length: 15; j_call: TRBJ1-1
cdr3_aa: CASSLIQGGKNIQYF; cdr3_nt: TGTGCCAGCTCACTTATTCAGGGGGGCAAAAACATTCAGTACTTC; clone_size: -; v_call: TRBV18; d_call: -; cdr3_length: 15; j_call: TRBJ2-4
cdr3_aa: CASSLAGSKNIQYF; cdr3_nt: TGTGCCAGCAGTTTAGCGGGGTCCAAAAACATTCAGTACTTC; clone_size: once; v_call: TRBV28; d_call: -; cdr3_length: 14; j_call: TRBJ2-4
cdr3_aa: CASSSGSGDGYTF; cdr3_nt: TGCGCCAGCAGCTCCGGATCCGGGGATGGCTACACCTTC; clone_size: -; v_call: TRBV5-1; d_call: -; cdr3_length: 13; j_call: TRBJ1-2
cdr3_aa: CASSIESGRGTQHF; cdr3_nt: TGTGCCAGTAGTATTGAATCGGGCAGGGGGACCCAGCATTTT; clone_size: few; v_call: TRBV19; d_call: TRBD1; cdr3_length: 14; j_call: TRBJ1-5
cdr3_aa: CASSAYRQGREKLFF; cdr3_nt: TGTGCCAGCAGCGCCTACAGACAGGGGAGGGAAAAACTGTTTTTT; clone_size: -; v_call: TRBV9; d_call: TRBD1; cdr3_length: 15; j_call: TRBJ1-4
cdr3_aa: CASSYSGQGVNYGYTF; cdr3_nt: TGTGCCAGCAGTTACTCCGGACAGGGGGTTAACTATGGCTACACCTTC; clone_size: -; v_call: TRBV6-6; d_call: TRBD1; cdr3_length: 16; j_call: TRBJ1-2
cdr3_aa: CASSLEGGSNTGELFF; cdr3_nt: TGTGCCAGCAGTCTAGAGGGGGGTTCGAACACCGGGGAGCTGTTTTTT; clone_size: -; v_call: TRBV2; d_call: -; cdr3_length: 16; j_call: TRBJ2-2
cdr3_aa: CASSPRTGGLYEQYF; cdr3_nt: TGTGCCAGCAGCCCCAGGACAGGGGGCTTGTACGAGCAGTACTTC; clone_size: -; v_call: TRBV7-6; d_call: TRBD1; cdr3_length: 15; j_call: TRBJ2-7
cdr3_aa: CASRQGLYEQYF; cdr3_nt: TGTGCCTCCAGACAGGGTCTATACGAGCAGTACTTC; clone_size: -; v_call: TRBV30; d_call: TRBD1; cdr3_length: 12; j_call: TRBJ2-7
cdr3_aa: CASSREGGPYEQYF; cdr3_nt: TGTGCCAGCAGCCGGGAGGGGGGCCCCTACGAGCAGTACTTC; clone_size: -; v_call: TRBV7-2; d_call: TRBD2; cdr3_length: 14; j_call: TRBJ2-7
cdr3_aa: CATSSGVPILNTEAFF; cdr3_nt: TGTGCCACCTCTTCAGGGGTTCCTATATTGAACACTGAAGCTTTCTTT; clone_size: -; v_call: TRBV15; d_call: -; cdr3_length: 16; j_call: TRBJ1-1
cdr3_aa: CASRLDSRWEEKLFF; cdr3_nt: TGTGCCAGCAGGCTGGACTCGAGGTGGGAAGAAAAACTGTTTTTT; clone_size: -; v_call: TRBV6-5; d_call: -; cdr3_length: 15; j_call: TRBJ1-4
cdr3_aa: CASSFNPAGEQFF; cdr3_nt: TGTGCCAGCAGCTTCAATCCCGCCGGTGAGCAGTTCTTC; clone_size: -; v_call: TRBV7-2; d_call: -; cdr3_length: 13; j_call: TRBJ2-1
cdr3_aa: CASSVAAGGSTDTQYF; cdr3_nt: TGTGCCAGCAGCGTAGCAGCGGGAGGATCCACAGATACGCAGTATTTT; clone_size: -; v_call: TRBV9; d_call: TRBD2; cdr3_length: 16; j_call: TRBJ2-3
cdr3_aa: CASSPLRPSTDTQYF; cdr3_nt: TGTGCCAGCAGCCCCCTCAGGCCTAGCACAGATACGCAGTATTTT; clone_size: -; v_call: TRBV11-2; d_call: -; cdr3_length: 15; j_call: TRBJ2-3
cdr3_aa: CASSPGNAGLNSPLHF; cdr3_nt: TGTGCCAGCTCACCAGGTAACGCAGGGCTGAATTCACCCCTCCACTTT; clone_size: -; v_call: TRBV18; d_call: -; cdr3_length: 16; j_call: TRBJ1-6
cdr3_aa: CASSPPSGAYNEQFF; cdr3_nt: TGTGCCAGCTCACCACCGTCGGGAGCCTACAATGAGCAGTTCTTC; clone_size: -; v_call: TRBV18; d_call: -; cdr3_length: 15; j_call: TRBJ2-1
cdr3_aa: CASSEPTRTVKADTQYF; cdr3_nt: TGTGCCAGCAGTGAACCCACTAGGACAGTCAAAGCAGATACGCAGTATTTT; clone_size: -; v_call: TRBV25-1; d_call: -; cdr3_length: 17; j_call: TRBJ2-3
cdr3_aa: CSVGGGGGGETQYF; cdr3_nt: TGCAGCGTTGGCGGGGGCGGGGGGGGCGAGACCCAGTACTTC; clone_size: -; v_call: TRBV29-1; d_call: TRBD2; cdr3_length: 14; j_call: TRBJ2-5
cdr3_aa: CASREVGGLYEQYF; cdr3_nt: TGCGCCAGCAGAGAGGTCGGGGGCTTGTACGAGCAGTACTTC; clone_size: -; v_call: TRBV5-1; d_call: -; cdr3_length: 14; j_call: TRBJ2-7
cdr3_aa: CASRSLTGSSTEAFF; cdr3_nt: TGTGCCAGCAGGTCCCTGACAGGGAGCAGCACTGAAGCTTTCTTT; clone_size: -; v_call: TRBV5-6; d_call: TRBD1; cdr3_length: 15; j_call: TRBJ1-1
cdr3_aa: CASSPQLAGGGTDTQYF; cdr3_nt: TGTGCCAGCTCACCACAGCTAGCGGGAGGAGGCACAGATACGCAGTATTTT; clone_size: once; v_call: TRBV18; d_call: TRBD2; cdr3_length: 17; j_call: TRBJ2-3
cdr3_aa: CASRGVQETQYF; cdr3_nt: TGTGCCAGCCGCGGCGTCCAAGAGACCCAGTACTTC; clone_size: -; v_call: TRBV27; d_call: -; cdr3_length: 12; j_call: TRBJ2-5
cdr3_aa: CASSLFGTSEAFF; cdr3_nt: TGTGCCAGCAGTCTCTTTGGGACCTCTGAAGCTTTCTTT; clone_size: -; v_call: TRBV28; d_call: -; cdr3_length: 13; j_call: TRBJ1-1
cdr3_aa: CASSKNGSTTEGITEAFF; cdr3_nt: TGTGCCAGCAGCAAAAACGGGAGCACCACCGAGGGAATCACTGAAGCTTTCTTT; clone_size: -; v_call: TRBV21-1; d_call: -; cdr3_length: 18; j_call: TRBJ1-1
cdr3_aa: CASSLMGGGNTEAFF; cdr3_nt: TGTGCCAGCAGCTTGATGGGGGGAGGTAACACTGAAGCTTTCTTT; clone_size: -; v_call: TRBV5-6; d_call: -; cdr3_length: 15; j_call: TRBJ1-1
cdr3_aa: CASSYSPSTDTQYF; cdr3_nt: TGTGCCAGCAGTTACTCCCCTAGCACAGATACGCAGTATTTT; clone_size: -; v_call: TRBV6-5; d_call: -; cdr3_length: 14; j_call: TRBJ2-3
cdr3_aa: CATSRGGLAGGYEQYF; cdr3_nt: TGTGCCACCAGCAGAGGGGGACTAGCGGGGGGATACGAGCAGTACTTC; clone_size: -; v_call: TRBV15; d_call: TRBD2; cdr3_length: 16; j_call: TRBJ2-7
cdr3_aa: CASSMSGVHGEQYF; cdr3_nt: TGTGCCAGTAGTATGTCTGGGGTCCATGGCGAGCAGTACTTC; clone_size: once; v_call: TRBV19; d_call: -; cdr3_length: 14; j_call: TRBJ2-7
cdr3_aa: CASTVLAGGGWEQFF; cdr3_nt: TGTGCCAGCACCGTCCTAGCGGGAGGGGGTTGGGAGCAGTTCTTC; clone_size: -; v_call: TRBV6-1; d_call: TRBD2; cdr3_length: 15; j_call: TRBJ2-1
cdr3_aa: CASSQPSGYGAYNEQFF; cdr3_nt: TGCGCCAGCAGCCAGCCTAGCGGCTATGGGGCTTACAATGAGCAGTTCTTC; clone_size: -; v_call: TRBV4-1; d_call: TRBD2; cdr3_length: 17; j_call: TRBJ2-1
cdr3_aa: CASSSQTGEGGYTF; cdr3_nt: TGTGCCAGCAGTTCACAGACAGGGGAGGGGGGCTACACCTTC; clone_size: -; v_call: TRBV6-5; d_call: TRBD1; cdr3_length: 14; j_call: TRBJ1-2
cdr3_aa: CASSFDNYGYTF; cdr3_nt: TGCGCCAGCAGCTTTGATAACTATGGCTACACCTTC; clone_size: -; v_call: TRBV5-1; d_call: -; cdr3_length: 12; j_call: TRBJ1-2
cdr3_aa: CASSSRLVWYF; cdr3_nt: TGTGCCAGCAGTTCCCGACTAGTATGGTATTTT; clone_size: -; v_call: TRBV28; d_call: -; cdr3_length: 11; j_call: TRBJ2-3
cdr3_aa: CASSQEGTSIYNEQFF; cdr3_nt: TGCGCCAGCAGCCAAGAGGGGACTAGCATCTACAATGAGCAGTTCTTC; clone_size: -; v_call: TRBV4-3; d_call: TRBD2; cdr3_length: 16; j_call: TRBJ2-1
cdr3_aa: CASSEGWGGGETQYF; cdr3_nt: TGTGCCAGCAGTGAAGGTTGGGGGGGCGGGGAGACCCAGTACTTC; clone_size: once; v_call: TRBV6-1; d_call: -; cdr3_length: 15; j_call: TRBJ2-5
cdr3_aa: CSVERRGAMGTGELFF; cdr3_nt: TGCAGCGTCGAACGTCGGGGCGCGATGGGCACCGGGGAGCTGTTTTTT; clone_size: -; v_call: TRBV29-1; d_call: -; cdr3_length: 16; j_call: TRBJ2-2
cdr3_aa: CASSVQGNYGYTF; cdr3_nt: TGTGCCAGCAGTGTACAGGGAAACTATGGCTACACCTTC; clone_size: -; v_call: TRBV2; d_call: -; cdr3_length: 13; j_call: TRBJ1-2
cdr3_aa: CASSLRTPSAETQYF; cdr3_nt: TGTGCCAGCAGCCTAAGGACACCTTCGGCGGAGACCCAGTACTTC; clone_size: -; v_call: TRBV14; d_call: -; cdr3_length: 15; j_call: TRBJ2-5
cdr3_aa: CAWSPTDRWDSYEQYF; cdr3_nt: TGTGCCTGGAGTCCGACGGACAGGTGGGACTCCTACGAGCAGTACTTC; clone_size: -; v_call: TRBV30; d_call: TRBD1; cdr3_length: 16; j_call: TRBJ2-7
cdr3_aa: CASSLGTRGLTGTIYEQYF; cdr3_nt: TGCGCCAGCAGCTTGGGAACTCGAGGTCTGACAGGGACAATTTACGAGCAGTACTTC; clone_size: -; v_call: TRBV5-1; d_call: TRBD1; cdr3_length: 19; j_call: TRBJ2-7
cdr3_aa: CASTETTTGEAFF; cdr3_nt: TGTGCCAGCACCGAAACCACGACAGGTGAAGCTTTCTTT; clone_size: -; v_call: TRBV27; d_call: -; cdr3_length: 13; j_call: TRBJ1-1
cdr3_aa: CASSSRGGSNQPQHF; cdr3_nt: TGTGCCAGTAGTTCCCGAGGGGGGAGCAATCAGCCCCAGCATTTT; clone_size: -; v_call: TRBV19; d_call: -; cdr3_length: 15; j_call: TRBJ1-5
cdr3_aa: CASTKDPKAGTTYTEAFF; cdr3_nt: TGTGCCAGTACCAAAGACCCGAAAGCCGGGACAACTTACACTGAAGCTTTCTTT; clone_size: -; v_call: TRBV19; d_call: -; cdr3_length: 18; j_call: TRBJ1-1
cdr3_aa: CASSRTGGDTGELFF; cdr3_nt: TGTGCCAGCAGCCGGACAGGGGGCGACACCGGGGAGCTGTTTTTT; clone_size: -; v_call: TRBV6-4; d_call: TRBD1; cdr3_length: 15; j_call: TRBJ2-2